The 29 T cell receptor beta chains below come from one sample, sequenced in a study of a mutant IDH1 vaccine in newly diagnosed glioma. Time point here: baseline, week 1 (first vaccination visit). Treatment reported: pre-vaccination baseline after standard-of-care therapy. The assay was immunoSEQ multiplex PCR, and TCRdb's table has in-frame clones only and misses some. This sample carries 50,000 or so clones, just over 85% of them seen once, and the ten largest clones take around 2.5%. The specimen comprised PBMCs, sampled from a glioma patient treated with radiotherapy, temozolomide or both. The receptors shown here come from a man aged 35-49 years with glioma.

This clone has only a few counts. The chain couples TRBV7-9 to TRBJ2-1; 8 bases are shared with TRBD1. After removal of 5 bases from V and 9 bases from J, the junction contained 21 bases not matched to a gene. This CDR3 comprises 18 residues. The germline V gene encodes CDR1 SEHNR and CDR2 FQNEAQ (reference sequence). CDR3 nucleotides: TGTGCCAGCAGCCGATTCTCCGGGACAGGTCTTAGGGCGGTTGAGCAGTTCTTC. Its protein product is CASSRFSGTGLRAVEQFF.

The chain couples TRBV9 to TRBJ2-5, with D possibly TRBD1 on 5 matching bases. The germline V gene encodes CDR1 SGDLS and CDR2 YYNGEE. The CDR3 spans 15 residues. The V end was cut by 3 bases, the J end by 1 base, with 13 bases between. CDR3 in amino acids: CASSADSGGQETQYF. CDR3 sequence (DNA): TGTGCCAGCAGCGCAGACAGTGGTGGCCAAGAGACCCAGTACTTC.

This clone is judged medium-sized. The genes are TRBV5-1 and TRBJ1-4, with TRBD1 matching over 10 bases. CDR1 and CDR2 (germline): SGHRS, YFSETQ. V dropped 5 bases and J dropped 7; count of bases not matched to a gene: 17. This CDR3 has 18 amino acids. The DNA of the CDR3 is TGCGCCAGCAGTTCCCACCGGGACAGGGGCTTAGGCAGTGAAAAACTGTTTTTT. This translates into CASSSHRDRGLGSEKLFF.

The CDR3 sequence is CASSRETGELKYF. The CDR3 DNA reads as TGTGCCAGCTCACGGGAGACGGGGGAGTTAAAGTACTTC. V is TRBV18 and J is TRBJ2-7; D is perhaps TRBD2 (6 bases). The CDR3 consists of 13 residues. Trimming shortened V by 4 bases and J by 11 bases, and 18 bases separated the two germline ends. The germline CDR1 and CDR2 sequences are KGHSH and LQKENI.

The V gene is TRBV6-5, the J gene TRBJ1-2; 9 bases fit TRBD1. Unmatched junction bases numbered 13, after V lost 6 bases and J lost 8 bases. Germline V lookup: CDR1 MNHEY, CDR2 SVGAGI. The CDR3 is 15 residues long. CDR3 residues: CASRVQGAQFTGYTF. In DNA form, the CDR3 reads TGTGCCAGCAGAGTACAGGGGGCTCAATTTACAGGCTACACCTTC.

The rearrangement links TRBV7-9 to TRBJ1-1; 8 positions match TRBD1. In germline, CDR1 is SEHNR, CDR2 FQNEAQ (reference sequence). Losses at the gene ends were 5 bases for V and 1 base for J; bases not matched to a gene: 3. CDR3 length equals 14 residues. CDR3 DNA: TGTGCCAGCAGCAGCAGGGGGCGGAACACTGAAGCTTTCTTT. Its protein is CASSSRGRNTEAFF.

J is TRBJ2-7 and V is TRBV5-1, with D possibly TRBD2 on 5 matching bases. The CDR3 consists of 14 residues. Trimming took 4 bases from V and 2 from J, leaving 13 bases between them. The germline CDR1 and CDR2 sequences are SGHRS and YFSETQ. The CDR3 protein is CASSLLAGTYEQYF. The CDR3 nucleotides read TGCGCCAGCAGCCTACTCGCGGGCACCTACGAGCAGTACTTC.

This clone has only one observation. The chain couples TRBV6-6 to TRBJ1-5, with D maybe TRBD1 (6 bases). From germline, CDR1 is MNHNY and CDR2 SVGAGI (reference sequence). Trimming stripped 4 bases from V and 2 bases from J, with 12 bases between. CDR3 length equals 15 residues. CDR3 protein: CASSSTRQGNQPQHF. The CDR3 region has the DNA TGTGCCAGCAGTTCCACTCGACAGGGCAATCAGCCCCAGCATTTT.

The chain has TRBV2 and TRBJ2-5, with unresolved D. Germline V gene sequence: CDR1 SNHLY, CDR2 FYNNEI. This CDR3 is built from 15 residues. V was cut by 4 bases and J by 0 bases, with 12 bases left in between. The CDR3 nucleotides read TGTGCCAGCAGTGTTAGGCCTACCTACCAAGAGACCCAGTACTTC. It translates to CASSVRPTYQETQYF.

The rearrangement links TRBV7-2 to TRBJ2-2, with D unresolved. This CDR3 comprises 13 residues. V lost 3 bases to trimming and J lost 6 bases, with 8 bases between them. CDR1 is SGHTA and CDR2 is FQGNSA in the germline V gene. The CDR3 DNA reads as TGTGCCAGCAGCTTCACCCAACCCGGGGAGCTGTTTTTT. Translation: CASSFTQPGELFF.

The chain carries TRBV6-1 and TRBJ2-7; 10 nucleotides align to TRBD2. After removal of 9 bases from V and 6 bases from J, the junction contained 14 bases not matched to a gene. The CDR3 has 15 residues. Germline V CDR1 and CDR2: MNHNS, SASEGT. The CDR3 DNA reads TGTGCCAGTACCGCGGGGGCTAGCGGGAGAGGCGAGCAGTACTTC. Translated: CASTAGASGRGEQYF.

V and J are TRBV9 and TRBJ2-7; 16 nucleotides agree with TRBD2. CDR1 and CDR2 (germline): SGDLS, YYNGEE. This CDR3 region has 17 residues. V shed 3 bases, J shed 4 bases, and the junction held 7 bases outside the gene matches. CDR3 DNA sequence: TGTGCCAGCAGCGGACCGGGACTAGCGGGAGGGAAGTACGAGCAGTACTTC. Protein: CASSGPGLAGGKYEQYF.

The chain carries TRBV5-1 and TRBJ2-3, with D perhaps matching TRBD2 (6 bases). This CDR3 region has 16 residues. The germline CDR1 and CDR2 sequences are SGHRS and YFSETQ. The V end was cut by 2 bases, the J end by 1 base, with 14 bases between. In nucleotides, the CDR3 is TGCGCCAGCAGCTTATACGGCGGGACCCGCACAGATACGCAGTATTTT. Its protein is CASSLYGGTRTDTQYF.

The chain combines TRBV10-3 with TRBJ2-7; 7 bases align to TRBD1. Germline V gene sequence: CDR1 ENHRY, CDR2 SYGVKD. This CDR3 region has 14 residues. J was trimmed by 4 bases and V by 4 bases; bases with no gene match: 7. In DNA, the CDR3 is TGTGCCATCAGTGGGGCCATACAGGGGTACGAGCAGTACTTC. Translation gives CAISGAIQGYEQYF.

This clone appeared once. The V and J genes are TRBV7-6 and TRBJ2-2; 14 bases agree with TRBD2. CDR3 length: 18 amino acids. Germline CDR1 reads SGHVS; CDR2 reads FNYEAQ. J gave up 3 bases and V 4 bases, and 7 bases lay outside the gene matches. As DNA, the CDR3 is TGTGCCAGCAGCTCGCCGGGACTAGCGGGAGCTGACACCGGGGAGCTGTTTTTT. Translation: CASSSPGLAGADTGELFF.

The gene calls are TRBV7-9 and TRBJ1-1, with 8 bases aligning to TRBD1. The CDR3 spans 15 residues. Losses at the gene ends were 4 bases for V and 3 bases for J; bases not matched to a gene: 7. Germline loops: CDR1 SEHNR, CDR2 FQNEAQ (reference sequence). CDR3 region: CASSSQGGMDTEAFF. The DNA of the CDR3 is TGTGCCAGCAGCTCACAGGGGGGCATGGACACTGAAGCTTTCTTT. Full variable domain (rest looked up from reference TRBV7-9 and TRBJ1-1): DTGVSQNPRHKITKRGQNVTFRCDPISEHNRLYWYRQTLGQGPEFLTYFQNEAQLEKSRLLSDRFSAERPKGSFSTLEIQRTEQGDSAMYLCASSSQGGMDTEAFFGQGTRLTVV.

This clone was counted only a few times. The genes are TRBV13 and TRBJ2-7; the D gene is possibly TRBD1 (6 bases). V lost 1 base and J 6 bases, leaving 10 bases between the germline ends. Germline lookup yields CDR1 PRHDT and CDR2 FYEKMQ (reference sequence). This CDR3 region has 13 residues. CDR3 bases: TGTGCCAGCAGCTTAGTTTCAGGGGCCGAGCAGTACTTC. Encoded protein: CASSLVSGAEQYF.

V is TRBV6-4 and J is TRBJ1-5; D gene ambiguous. CDR3 length equals 13 residues. CDR1 is MRHNA and CDR2 is SNTAGT in the germline V gene. Deletions cut 4 bases from V and 4 bases from J, with 8 bases between. The CDR3 is CASSVAENQPQHF. CDR3 coding DNA: TGTGCCAGCAGTGTCGCAGAGAATCAGCCCCAGCATTTT.

V gene TRBV4-1 combines with J gene TRBJ1-4; perhaps TRBD1 as D (6 bases). CDR1 and CDR2 from the germline V gene are MGHRA and YSYEKL. Trimming took off 1 base at V and 8 bases at J, with 17 bases between the two ends. The CDR3 extends over 16 amino acids. DNA of the CDR3: TGCGCCAGCAGCCAAGGCCCTTTTGGGGGGCAGGAAAAACTGTTTTTT. Translated, it gives CASSQGPFGGQEKLFF.

The chain recombines TRBV4-1 with TRBJ2-5; perhaps TRBD2 as D (5 bases). Germline V gene sequence: CDR1 MGHRA, CDR2 YSYEKL. V lost 4 bases to trimming and J lost 2 bases, with 14 bases between them. This CDR3 is 15 amino acids long. In DNA, the CDR3 is TGCGCCAGCAGCCGGATCGGGATAGCTCAAGAGACCCAGTACTTC. Translated: CASSRIGIAQETQYF.

This clone has only one observation. The chain joins TRBV15 to TRBJ2-2; TRBD2 is a possible D gene (5 bases). The ends were cut back, 0 bases at V and 7 bases at J, with 15 bases in the middle. The CDR3 contains 16 residues. Germline V CDR1 and CDR2: LNHNV, YYDKDF (reference sequence). In DNA form, the CDR3 reads TGTGCCACCAGCAGAGATGGGGTGGGCCGGGGCGGGGAGCTGTTTTTT. This translates into CATSRDGVGRGGELFF. The variable domain in full, completed from reference TRBV15 and TRBJ2-2, reads DAMVIQNPRYQVTQFGKPVTLSCSQTLNHNVMYWYQQKSSQAPKLLFHYYDKDFNNEADTPDNFQSRRPNTSFCFLDIRSPGLGDTAMYLCATSRDGVGRGGELFFGEGSRLTVL.

The chain combines TRBV10-3 with TRBJ2-7; 13 bases fit TRBD2. The CDR3 length is 14 residues. CDR1 is ENHRY, CDR2 SYGVKD, per germline. J lost 5 bases, V lost 5 bases, and 3 bases had no gene match. CDR3 region: CAISTTSGRDEQYF. The CDR3 DNA reads as TGTGCCATCAGTACTACTAGCGGGAGGGACGAGCAGTACTTC.

This rearrangement joins TRBV2 to TRBJ2-2; D gene unclear. Per germline, CDR1 SNHLY and CDR2 FYNNEI. The germline V and J ends were trimmed by 1 base and 2 bases, with 2 bases remaining between them. The CDR3 extends over 13 amino acids. The CDR3 coding sequence is TGTGCCAGCAGTGAAGAAAACACCGGGGAGCTGTTTTTT. This sequence encodes CASSEENTGELFF.

On this clone itself: Mismatch with germline at one junction end may stem from a read error. The same CDR3 also results from other DNA sequences found in this sample. The V gene is TRBV6-1, the J gene TRBJ2-2, with 11 bases fitting TRBD2. The CDR3 consists of 19 residues. The germline CDR1 and CDR2 sequences are MNHNS and SASEGT. The CDR3 DNA sequence: TGTGCCAGCAGGGAAGGGAGTAGCGGGAGGGGCTCGAACACCGGAGAGCTGTTTTTT. Amino acid sequence: CASREGSSGRGSNTGELFF.

The chain recombines TRBV10-3 with TRBJ1-1; D gene ambiguous. The CDR3 consists of 14 residues. Trimming pared 4 bases from V and 0 bases from J, leaving 9 bases between. Per germline, CDR1 ENHRY and CDR2 SYGVKD. For the CDR3, the DNA is TGTGCCATCAGTGGGCGCGGGTTGAACACTGAAGCTTTCTTT. Its protein is CAISGRGLNTEAFF.

This sequence joins TRBV7-2 and TRBJ2-2; 10 bases fit TRBD2. J was trimmed by 2 bases and V by 2 bases; bases with no gene match: 5. CDR1 and CDR2 (germline): SGHTA, FQGNSA. This CDR3 region has 17 residues. The CDR3 nucleotides read TGTGCCAGCAGCTTAAGCGGGAGGGCCCCTAACACCGGGGAGCTGTTTTTT. Protein product: CASSLSGRAPNTGELFF.

In DNA form, the CDR3 reads TGTGCCAGCAGTTCCGGGACTAGGAGCTCCTACAATGAGCAGTTCTTC. Amino acids: CASSSGTRSSYNEQFF. V usage is TRBV7-3 and J usage is TRBJ2-1, with TRBD2 matching 8 bases. The V gene end was trimmed by 6 bases and the J gene end by 0 bases; junction bases not matched to a gene: 7. Per germline, CDR1 SGHTA and CDR2 FQGTGA. CDR3 length: 16 residues.

The chain recombines TRBV7-2 with TRBJ1-2; D gene uncertain. V lost 5 bases, J lost 5 bases, and 15 bases lay in between. CDR1 is SGHTA, CDR2 FQGNSA, per germline. This CDR3 has 14 residues. CDR3 nucleotide sequence: TGTGCCAGCAGCCCCCAAAATTCTGGATATGGCTACACCTTC. Protein product: CASSPQNSGYGYTF.

CDR3 coding DNA: TGTGCCAGCAGCTTGGGTCAGTATGGGGCAGATACGCAGTATTTT. Its translation: CASSLGQYGADTQYF. The rearrangement joins TRBV5-4 to TRBJ2-3; D not resolved. CDR1 SGHNT and CDR2 YYREEE come from the germline V gene (reference sequence). The V and J ends lost 0 bases and 4 bases respectively, with 12 bases between them. This CDR3 contains 15 residues.